This TCR beta chain was captured in a study of T-cell reconstitution after alpha-beta-depleted transplantation in children. Preparation of the TCRbeta library was carried out with unique molecular identifiers. TCRdb reprocessed the PCR reads with MiXCR, giving one entry per CDR3 protein. Altogether about 370,000 distinct CDR3 sequences are present, 20% being singletons, with the ten largest covering less than 4.5%. The CDR3 has 19 amino acids. The J segment lost 5 bases and the V segment lost 2 bases, leaving 11 bases of the junction unmatched. The sample here was PBMCs from the stem cell graft donor, taken from the stem cell graft. The clonotype originates from a human donor who donated a stem cell graft to a child with acute myeloid leukemia. This chain joins TRBV12-3 or TRBV12-4 and TRBJ2-1; 14 bases agree with TRBD2. The CDR3 sequence: CASSLSGRTSGRRDNEQFF. CDR3 sequence (DNA): TGTGCCAGCAGTTTATCGGGAAGGACTAGCGGGAGGAGGGACAATGAGCAGTTCTTC.